A single sample gave rise to the 29 T cell receptor beta chains below, sequenced in a study of beta chain features in type 1 diabetes. Investigators reverse transcribed all isolated RNA, so they sequenced expressed TCRB transcripts. Here immunoSEQ multiplex PCR was the method, and the copy in TCRdb shows in-frame clones only, minus some. The data contain 300,000 to 400,000 clones, roughly 8% of them singletons. Sequenced material: central memory CD4+ T cells from blood. The origin of the receptors is a woman aged 18 to 35 in good health.

The rearrangement uses TRBV7-3 and TRBJ2-1, with D tentatively TRBD2 (6 bases). Trimming cost V 2 bases and J 6 bases, with 17 bases left between them. The CDR3 contains 16 residues. Per germline, CDR1 SGHTA and CDR2 FQGTGA. The CDR3 protein is CASSLGGTHGPNEQFF. CDR3 coding DNA: TGTGCCAGCAGCTTAGGCGGGACTCACGGCCCCAATGAGCAGTTCTTC.

This clone has a handful of counts. Sequence at one end of the junction differs from germline and may be a read error. V gene TRBV5-1 combines with J gene TRBJ2-4, with D unresolved. The CDR3 extends over 13 amino acids. Per the germline V gene, CDR1 is SGHRS and CDR2 is YFSETQ. CDR3 sequence: CASSLNLGGIQYF. The CDR3 nucleotides are TGTGCCAGCAGCTTGAACCTTGGTGGCATTCAGTACTTC.

This clone turned up a few times. This chain connects TRBV27 to TRBJ2-2; no clear D gene. The ends were cut back, 5 bases at V and 1 base at J, with 5 bases in the middle. Germline V gene data show CDR1 as MNHEY and CDR2 as SMNVEV (reference sequence). This CDR3 is 13 amino acids long. CDR3 loop: CASSTQNTGELFF. Here the CDR3 DNA reads TGTGCCAGCAGTACCCAGAACACCGGGGAGCTGTTTTTT.

This clone has just a few counts. The chain joins TRBV6-1 to TRBJ2-5; either TRBD1 or TRBD2 may fit D (5 bases each). Trimming stripped 2 bases from V and 4 bases from J, with 14 bases between. Germline loops: CDR1 MNHNS, CDR2 SASEGT. This CDR3 spans 15 amino acids. CDR3 in amino acids: CASSELGAGRETQYF. DNA for the CDR3: TGTGCCAGCAGTGAATTAGGTGCAGGGAGAGAGACCCAGTACTTC.

In this sample, this clone turned up a few times. V usage is TRBV5-4 and J usage is TRBJ2-5, with TRBD1 matching 8 bases. V trimming: 0 bases; J trimming: 3 bases; junction bases outside the gene matches: 4. The germline V gene encodes CDR1 SGHNT and CDR2 YYREEE (reference sequence). This CDR3 spans 15 amino acids. Written as DNA, the CDR3 is TGTGCCAGCAGCTTGGCCCCGACAGGGGAAGAGACCCAGTACTTC. Its translation: CASSLAPTGEETQYF.

This clone was seen a handful of times. The J gene is TRBJ1-1, the V gene TRBV7-3, with TRBD1 matching over 9 bases. The V gene's germline CDR1 is SGHTA and CDR2 FQGTGA. Trimming took 5 bases from V and 6 from J; bases not matched to a gene: 4. The length of the CDR3 is 13 residues. This CDR3 reads CASSRDRGAEAFF. The CDR3 nucleotides are TGTGCCAGCAGCCGCGACAGGGGGGCTGAAGCTTTCTTT.

Of note for this clone: This specimen includes other DNA sequences encoding the same CDR3. The V and J genes are TRBV20-1 and TRBJ2-1, with no clear D. CDR3 length equals 11 residues. Trimming removed 6 bases from V and 4 bases from J, with 7 bases in between. The germline V gene encodes CDR1 DFQATT and CDR2 SNEGSKA (reference sequence). CDR3 region: CSADTYNEQFF. CDR3 in DNA: TGCAGTGCCGATACTTACAATGAGCAGTTCTTC.

In its sample, this clone was seen a few times. The chain couples TRBV2 to TRBJ2-2; weak D call: TRBD1 (6 bases). Trimming removed 2 bases from V and 0 bases from J, with 7 bases in between. This CDR3 has 15 residues. Germline V gene lookup returns CDR1 SNHLY and CDR2 FYNNEI. In nucleotides, the CDR3 is TGTGCCAGCAGTGAAAACAGGGCGAACACCGGGGAGCTGTTTTTT. Amino acids: CASSENRANTGELFF.

The rearrangement links TRBV10-3 to TRBJ2-5; D unclear. V gave up 10 bases and J gave up 0 bases, with 12 bases separating them. This CDR3 has 13 residues. In germline, CDR1 is ENHRY, CDR2 SYGVKD. CDR3 in amino acids: CASKVDNQETQYF. The CDR3 DNA follows: TGTGCCAGCAAAGTGGATAACCAAGAGACCCAGTACTTC.

This clone occurred many times. CDR3 in DNA: TGTGCCAGCAGAGCGGGTCCGACGGTGGACAATGAGCAGTTCTTC. Its protein product is CASRAGPTVDNEQFF. The chain joins TRBV5-4 to TRBJ2-1; D is possibly TRBD2 (6 bases). V was cut by 5 bases and J by 5 bases, with 17 bases left in between. This CDR3 spans 15 amino acids. From germline, CDR1 is SGHNT and CDR2 YYREEE (reference sequence).

The genes are TRBV5-1 and TRBJ2-3; D may be TRBD1 (5 bases). Trimming took 3 bases from V and 2 from J, leaving 10 bases between them. The CDR3 is 14 residues long. CDR1 is SGHRS, CDR2 YFSETQ, per germline. In DNA form, the CDR3 reads TGCGCCAGCAGCTCCGCAGGGTACACAGATACGCAGTATTTT. Translating gives CASSSAGYTDTQYF.

This clone was recorded many times. The chain joins TRBV15 to TRBJ2-7; 9 nucleotides agree with TRBD1. V was clipped by 1 base and J by 6 bases; unmatched bases: 7. CDR3 size: 15 residues. The germline CDR1 and CDR2 sequences are LNHNV and YYDKDF (reference sequence). CDR3 DNA sequence: TGTGCCACCAGCAGAGGTGGGACAGGGAATGTCGAGCAGTACTTC. This encodes CATSRGGTGNVEQYF.

This clone was counted ten times or more. The chain employs TRBV7-8 and TRBJ2-3, with 12 bases matching TRBD2. CDR3 length: 17 residues. The J segment lost 3 bases and the V segment lost 6 bases, leaving 10 bases of the junction unmatched. Germline V lookup: CDR1 SGHVS, CDR2 FQNEAQ. The DNA for the CDR3 is TGTGCCAGCAGTCCAGTAACTAGCGGGAGGAGGACAGATACGCAGTATTTT. It specifies CASSPVTSGRRTDTQYF. Full variable domain (missing parts from reference TRBV7-8 and TRBJ2-3): GAGVSQSPRYKVAKRGQDVALRCDPISGHVSLFWYQQALGQGPEFLTYFQNEAQLDKSGLPSDRFFAERPEGSVSTLKIQRTQQEDSAVYLCASSPVTSGRRTDTQYFGPGTRLTVL.

Only a few counts were recorded for this clone. The rearrangement uses TRBV7-2 and TRBJ2-5; D gene unclear. V lost 8 bases and J 5 bases, leaving 15 bases between the germline ends. Germline V gives CDR1 SGHTA, CDR2 FQGNSA. CDR3 length: 13 amino acids. The CDR3 here is CASGSVFGETQYF. The CDR3 DNA follows: TGTGCCAGCGGATCTGTTTTTGGGGAGACCCAGTACTTC.

The table lists this clone with a few counts. The chain links TRBV19 to TRBJ2-2; possibly TRBD2 for D (6 bases). The CDR3 runs 15 residues. Trimming shortened V by 1 base and J by 6 bases, and 12 bases separated the two germline ends. Germline-derived CDR1 and CDR2 are LNHDA and SQIVND (reference sequence). The CDR3 DNA is TGTGCCAGTAGTATAGTTGAGGAGGGGTCCGGGGAGCTGTTTTTT. As protein: CASSIVEEGSGELFF.

This clone was observed a few times. V gene TRBV27 combines with J gene TRBJ2-7; D possibly corresponds to TRBD2 (5 bases). V was shortened by 3 bases and J by 2 bases, with 17 bases between the two germline ends. The CDR3 runs 16 residues. Germline V gene lookup returns CDR1 MNHEY and CDR2 SMNVEV (reference sequence). CDR3 in DNA: TGTGCCAGCAGTTTTGGTTCTGGGAGCGCCGCCTACGAGCAGTACTTC. It translates to CASSFGSGSAAYEQYF.

This clone has a handful of counts. The chain is built from TRBV7-2 and TRBJ2-7, with TRBD2 matching over 15 bases. Germline values: CDR1 SGHTA, CDR2 FQGNSA. The CDR3 runs to 16 residues. Trimming took 4 bases from V and 5 from J; bases not matched to a gene: 6. In DNA form, the CDR3 reads TGTGCCAGCAGCTCCAGGACTAGCGGGAGGGTTCACGAGCAGTACTTC. Its protein product is CASSSRTSGRVHEQYF.

This clone has at least ten counts. The J gene is TRBJ2-2, the V gene TRBV9, with TRBD2 matching over 9 bases. The CDR3 length is 17 residues. CDR1 and CDR2 from the germline V gene are SGDLS and YYNGEE. Losses at the gene ends were 4 bases for V and 0 bases for J; bases not matched to a gene: 7. CDR3 sequence (DNA): TGTGCCAGCAGCCCCAGACTAGCGGCTACGAACACCGGGGAGCTGTTTTTT. Amino acids: CASSPRLAATNTGELFF. The whole variable domain, filled in from reference TRBV9 and TRBJ2-2, reads DSGVTQTPKHLITATGQRVTLRCSPRSGDLSVYWYQQSLDQGLQFLIQYYNGEERAKGNILERFSAQQFPDLHSELNLSSLELGDSALYFCASSPRLAATNTGELFFGEGSRLTVL.

The chain is built from TRBV18 and TRBJ2-1, with 9 bases that match TRBD2. V was clipped by 3 bases and J by 9 bases; unmatched bases: 9. This CDR3 has 15 amino acids. In germline, CDR1 is KGHSH, CDR2 LQKENI. The CDR3 bases are TGTGCCAGCTCACCCGTAGCGGGAGTCGCCCCTGAGCAGTTCTTC. It is translated as CASSPVAGVAPEQFF.

This clone was recorded at least ten times. V and J are TRBV7-2 and TRBJ2-2; TRBD2 aligns across 8 bases. Germline V gene data show CDR1 as SGHTA and CDR2 as FQGNSA. J lost 9 bases, V lost 5 bases, and 5 bases had no gene match. The CDR3 is 13 residues long. The CDR3: CASSTVAGRELFF. CDR3 sequence (DNA): TGTGCCAGCAGCACAGTAGCGGGAAGGGAGCTGTTTTTT.

This clone has more than one count but fewer than ten. The rearrangement links TRBV6-1 to TRBJ1-2; 7 positions agree with TRBD1. J was trimmed by 8 bases and V by 4 bases; bases with no gene match: 7. This CDR3 contains 13 residues. Germline assignment: CDR1 MNHNS and CDR2 SASEGT. CDR3 sequence: CASSATGERGYTF. CDR3 DNA: TGTGCCAGCAGTGCAACAGGGGAGAGGGGCTACACCTTC.

The genes are TRBV7-6 and TRBJ2-3; the D is unclear. The CDR3 runs 14 residues. The germline CDR1 and CDR2 sequences are SGHVS and FNYEAQ. V was pared by 1 base and J by 3 bases, with 8 bases between. DNA for the CDR3: TGTGCCAGCAGCTTAGAACAGTGGACAGATACGCAGTATTTT. Translating gives CASSLEQWTDTQYF.

This sequence joins TRBV28 and TRBJ2-6; TRBD1 aligns across 7 bases. V trimming: 6 bases; J trimming: 4 bases; junction bases outside the gene matches: 6. The CDR3 totals 15 residues. Germline V gives CDR1 MDHEN, CDR2 SYDVKM. The CDR3 sequence is CASSPTGVGANVLTF. The CDR3 DNA sequence: TGTGCCAGCAGCCCCACAGGGGTAGGGGCCAACGTCCTGACTTTC.

The V and J genes are TRBV28 and TRBJ1-6, with D uncertain. Germline CDR1 reads MDHEN; CDR2 reads SYDVKM. CDR3 length equals 13 residues. Trimming left V 3 bases short and J 8 bases short, with 8 bases between. This CDR3 is CASSLSLDSPLHF. Written as DNA, the CDR3 is TGTGCCAGCAGTTTGAGTCTGGATTCACCCCTCCACTTT.

Ten or more counts support this clone. The rearrangement joins TRBV28 to TRBJ2-1; the D gene is possibly TRBD1 (6 bases). Per the germline V gene, CDR1 is MDHEN and CDR2 is SYDVKM. Trimming took 1 base from V and 9 from J, leaving 10 bases between them. The CDR3 consists of 13 residues. Here the CDR3 reads CASSLFQGTEQFF. The CDR3 DNA is TGTGCCAGCAGTTTATTTCAGGGGACTGAGCAGTTCTTC.

V usage is TRBV7-2 and J usage is TRBJ2-5, with D maybe TRBD1 (5 bases). The V gene lost 6 bases and the J gene lost 5 bases, with 19 bases spanning the gap. Germline V CDR1 and CDR2: SGHTA, FQGNSA. The CDR3 sequence is 15 residues long. CDR3 nucleotide sequence: TGTGCCAGCAGTTTTAGGCCAGGGTCGGGCGAGACCCAGTACTTC. Its translation is CASSFRPGSGETQYF.

This chain uses TRBV7-6 with TRBJ2-2; the D is unclear. Between the trimmed V and J ends, which lost 0 bases and 6 bases, there was a span of 2 bases. Looked up from germline, CDR1 is SGHVS and CDR2 is FNYEAQ. The CDR3 runs to 12 residues. For the CDR3, the DNA is TGTGCCAGCAGCTTAGCGGCCGGGGAGCTGTTTTTT. Protein product: CASSLAAGELFF.

This clone was counted only a few times. The chain couples TRBV25-1 to TRBJ1-2; 8 bases are shared with TRBD1. The V segment lost 4 bases and the J segment 3 bases; nucleotides outside the gene matches: 7. Germline V gene data show CDR1 as MGHDK and CDR2 as SYGVNS. This CDR3 has 15 residues. CDR3 sequence (DNA): TGTGCCAGCAGTGGACCCCCGGGACAGGACTATGGCTACACCTTC. It encodes CASSGPPGQDYGYTF.

Notes on this clone: Other DNA sequences within the sample encode an identical CDR3. The rearrangement uses TRBV29-1 and TRBJ2-3; D unresolved. The CDR3 length is 13 residues. V was cut by 6 bases and J by 1 base, with 11 bases left in between. Germline V gene sequence: CDR1 SQVTM, CDR2 ANQGSEA. CDR3 sequence reads: CSVARLGTDTQYF. CDR3 DNA: TGCAGCGTAGCACGGTTGGGCACAGATACGCAGTATTTT.